The clone carrying this TCR beta chain was seen at least ten times. Its antigen is still unknown. Researchers prepared the TCRbeta library using unique molecular identifiers, the study reports. TCRdb independently ran MiXCR on the PCR reads; one entry per CDR3 protein. The table includes approximately 85,000 distinct CDR3 sequences, roughly 15% detected once. The data stem from a study of T-cell reconstitution after alpha-beta-depleted transplantation in children. Study-level findings and limits: In some patients, recipient T cells and intrathymic progenitors surviving conditioning explained high day-60 diversity. Roughly two months post-transplant, alpha-beta T cells reportedly originated from several hundred graft clones that had expanded. One year after transplant, T-cell counts and diversity came mostly from newly produced T cells.

This TCR came from a male patient under 10 years old who had a stem cell transplant for acute lymphoblastic leukemia, so the T cells may come from the graft donor. This material consisted of PBMCs, mostly from graft donor cells, taken 180 days after TCRalphabeta/CD19-depleted stem cell transplant.

DNA for the CDR3: TGTGCCACCAGCAGGGAAGGTCAAGCTTTCTTT. This translates into CATSREGQAFF. The chain is built from TRBV15 and TRBJ1-1; D not certain. The CDR3 spans 11 residues. The V gene lost 3 bases and the J gene lost 9 bases, with 8 bases spanning the gap. Germline V gene data show CDR1 as LNHNV and CDR2 as YYDKDF (reference sequence).